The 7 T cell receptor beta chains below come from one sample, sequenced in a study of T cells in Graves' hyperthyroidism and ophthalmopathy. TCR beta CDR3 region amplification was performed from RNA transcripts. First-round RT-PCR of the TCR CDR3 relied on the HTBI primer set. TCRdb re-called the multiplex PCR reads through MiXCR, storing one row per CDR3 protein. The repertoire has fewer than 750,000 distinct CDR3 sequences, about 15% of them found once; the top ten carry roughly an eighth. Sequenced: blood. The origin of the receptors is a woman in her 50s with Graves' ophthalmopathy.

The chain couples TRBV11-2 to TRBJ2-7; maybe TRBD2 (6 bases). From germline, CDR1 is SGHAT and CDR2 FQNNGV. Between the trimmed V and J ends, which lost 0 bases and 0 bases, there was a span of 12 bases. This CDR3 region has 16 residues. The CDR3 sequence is CASSLDSGSASYEQYF. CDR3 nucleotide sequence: TGTGCCAGCAGCTTAGATTCCGGGAGTGCCTCCTACGAGCAGTACTTC.

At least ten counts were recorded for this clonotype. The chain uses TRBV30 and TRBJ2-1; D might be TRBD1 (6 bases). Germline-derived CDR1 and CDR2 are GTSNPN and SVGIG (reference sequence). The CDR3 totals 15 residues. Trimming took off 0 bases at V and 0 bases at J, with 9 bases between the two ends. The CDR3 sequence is CAWSVGQSSYNEQFF. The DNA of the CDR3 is TGTGCCTGGAGTGTGGGACAAAGCTCCTACAATGAGCAGTTCTTC.

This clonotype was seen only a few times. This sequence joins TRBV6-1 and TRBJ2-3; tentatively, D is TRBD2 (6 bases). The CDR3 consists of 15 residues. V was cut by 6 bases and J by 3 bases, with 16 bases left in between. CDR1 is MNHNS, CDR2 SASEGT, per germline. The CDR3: CASSVQLAATDTQYF. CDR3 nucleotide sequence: TGTGCCAGCAGCGTACAACTAGCCGCTACAGATACGCAGTATTTT.

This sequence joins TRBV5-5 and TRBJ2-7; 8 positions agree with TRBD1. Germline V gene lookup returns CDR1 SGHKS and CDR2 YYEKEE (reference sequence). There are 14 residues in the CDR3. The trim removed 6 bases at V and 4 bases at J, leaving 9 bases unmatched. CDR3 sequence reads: CASTRTGPSYEQYF. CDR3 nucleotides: TGTGCCAGCACCAGGACAGGGCCTAGTTACGAGCAGTACTTC.

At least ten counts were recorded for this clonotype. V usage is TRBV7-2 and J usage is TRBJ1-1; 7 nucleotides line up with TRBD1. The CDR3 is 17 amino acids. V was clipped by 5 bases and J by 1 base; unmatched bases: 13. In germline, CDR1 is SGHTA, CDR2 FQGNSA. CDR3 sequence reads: CASSLGFGTVENTEAFF. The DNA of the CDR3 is TGTGCCAGCAGCCTGGGTTTTGGGACAGTAGAGAACACTGAAGCTTTCTTT.

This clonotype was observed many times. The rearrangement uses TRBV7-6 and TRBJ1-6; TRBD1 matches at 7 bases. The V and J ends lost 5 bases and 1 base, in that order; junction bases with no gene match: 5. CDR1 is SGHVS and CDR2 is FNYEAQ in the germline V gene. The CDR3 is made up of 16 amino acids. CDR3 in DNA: TGTGCCAGCAGCGCTCGACAGGGATCCTATAATTCACCCCTCCACTTT. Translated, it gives CASSARQGSYNSPLHF. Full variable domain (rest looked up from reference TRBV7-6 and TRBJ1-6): GAGVSQSPRYKVTKRGQDVALRCDPISGHVSLYWYRQALGQGPEFLTYFNYEAQQDKSGLPNDRFSAERPEGSISTLTIQRTEQRDSAMYRCASSARQGSYNSPLHFGNGTRLTVT.

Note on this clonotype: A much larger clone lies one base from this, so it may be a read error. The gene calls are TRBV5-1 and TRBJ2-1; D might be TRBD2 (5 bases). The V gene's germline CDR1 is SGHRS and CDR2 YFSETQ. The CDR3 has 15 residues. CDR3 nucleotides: TGCGCCAGCAGAGACCGGGAAGGGCGATACAATGAGCAGCTCTTC. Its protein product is CASRDREGRYNEQLF.